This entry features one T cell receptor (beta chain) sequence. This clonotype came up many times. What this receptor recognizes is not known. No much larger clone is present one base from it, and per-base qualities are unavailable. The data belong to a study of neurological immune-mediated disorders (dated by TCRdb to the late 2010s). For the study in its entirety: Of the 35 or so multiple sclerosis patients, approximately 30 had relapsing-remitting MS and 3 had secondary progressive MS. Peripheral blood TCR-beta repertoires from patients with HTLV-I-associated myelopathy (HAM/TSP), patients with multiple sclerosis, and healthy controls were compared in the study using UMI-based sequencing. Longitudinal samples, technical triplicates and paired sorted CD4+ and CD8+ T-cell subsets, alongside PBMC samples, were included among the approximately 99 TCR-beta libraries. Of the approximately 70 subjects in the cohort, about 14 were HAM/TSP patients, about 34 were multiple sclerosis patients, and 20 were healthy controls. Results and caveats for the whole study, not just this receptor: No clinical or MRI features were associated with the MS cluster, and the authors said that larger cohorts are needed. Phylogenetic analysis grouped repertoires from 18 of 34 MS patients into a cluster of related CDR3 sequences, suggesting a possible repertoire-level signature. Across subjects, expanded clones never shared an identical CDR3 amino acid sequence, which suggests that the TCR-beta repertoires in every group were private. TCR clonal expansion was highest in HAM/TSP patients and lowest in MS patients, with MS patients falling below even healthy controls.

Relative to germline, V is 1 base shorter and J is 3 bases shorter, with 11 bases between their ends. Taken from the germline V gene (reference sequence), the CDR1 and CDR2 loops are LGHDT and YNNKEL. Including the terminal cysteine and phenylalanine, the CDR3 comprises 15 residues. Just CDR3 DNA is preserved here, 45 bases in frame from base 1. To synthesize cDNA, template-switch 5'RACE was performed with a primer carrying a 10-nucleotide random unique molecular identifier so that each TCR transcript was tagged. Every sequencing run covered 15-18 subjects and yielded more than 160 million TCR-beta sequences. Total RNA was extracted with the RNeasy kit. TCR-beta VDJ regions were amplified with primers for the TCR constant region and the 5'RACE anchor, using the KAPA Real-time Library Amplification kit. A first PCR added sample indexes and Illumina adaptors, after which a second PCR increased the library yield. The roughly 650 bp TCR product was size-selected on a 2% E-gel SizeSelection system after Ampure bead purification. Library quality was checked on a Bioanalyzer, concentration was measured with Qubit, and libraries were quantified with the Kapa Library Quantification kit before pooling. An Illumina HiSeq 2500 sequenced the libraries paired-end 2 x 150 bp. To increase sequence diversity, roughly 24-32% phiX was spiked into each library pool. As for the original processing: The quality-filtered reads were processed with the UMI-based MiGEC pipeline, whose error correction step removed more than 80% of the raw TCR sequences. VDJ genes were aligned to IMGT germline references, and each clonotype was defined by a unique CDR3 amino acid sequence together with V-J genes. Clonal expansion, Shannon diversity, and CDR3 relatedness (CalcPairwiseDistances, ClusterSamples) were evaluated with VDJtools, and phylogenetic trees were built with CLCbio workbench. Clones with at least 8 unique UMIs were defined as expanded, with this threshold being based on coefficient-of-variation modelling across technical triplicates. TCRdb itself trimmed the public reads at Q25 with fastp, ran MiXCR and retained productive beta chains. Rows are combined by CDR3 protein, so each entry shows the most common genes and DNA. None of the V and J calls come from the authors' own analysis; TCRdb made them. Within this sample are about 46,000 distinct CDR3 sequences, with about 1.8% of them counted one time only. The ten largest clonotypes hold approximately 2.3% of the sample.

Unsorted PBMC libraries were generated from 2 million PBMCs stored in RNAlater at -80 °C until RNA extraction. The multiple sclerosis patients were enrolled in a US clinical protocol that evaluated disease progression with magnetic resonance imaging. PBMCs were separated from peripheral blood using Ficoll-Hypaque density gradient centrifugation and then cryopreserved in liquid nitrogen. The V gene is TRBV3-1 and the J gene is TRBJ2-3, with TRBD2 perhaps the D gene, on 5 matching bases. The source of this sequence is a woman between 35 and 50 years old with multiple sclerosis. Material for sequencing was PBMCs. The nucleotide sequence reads TGTGCCAGCAGCCAAGTGAACCCGGGAACAGATACGCAGTATTTT. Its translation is CASSQVNPGTDTQYF.